Listed here are 11 T cell receptor beta chains from one sample, sequenced in a study of CD8 T cells in ankylosing spondylitis. TCRdb called the 5' RACE reads again in MiXCR, with one record for every CDR3 protein. The sample lists 380,000 or so distinct CDR3 sequences, 20% to 25% occurring once. The source material was blood, either unsorted or a sorted T cell fraction (not recorded which). These receptors came from a male donor with ankylosing spondylitis or in good health (not recorded which).

This clonotype showed up just a few times. The chain carries TRBV6-5 and TRBJ2-1; D gene uncertain. V was clipped by 6 bases and J by 4 bases, with 7 bases between them. The CDR3 runs to 12 residues. The V gene's germline CDR1 is MNHEY and CDR2 SVGAGI. The CDR3 bases are TGTGCCAGCAGAGCTAGGTACAATGAGCAGTTCTTC. As protein: CASRARYNEQFF.

This clonotype was counted once. This chain uses TRBV6-2 or TRBV6-3 with TRBJ2-7; 12 bases are a match to TRBD1. V lost 0 bases to trimming and J lost 4 bases; unmatched junction nucleotides: 19. The CDR3 contains 21 residues. Germline V gene data show CDR1 as MNHEY and CDR2 as SVGEGT. The CDR3 loop reads CASSYSTVPLLGTGGGYEQYF. CDR3 bases: TGTGCCAGCAGTTACTCCACAGTGCCGCTGCTTGGGACAGGGGGCGGTTACGAGCAGTACTTC.

The rearrangement links TRBV27 to TRBJ1-2; tentative D call: TRBD1 (5 bases). CDR3 length equals 14 residues. CDR1 is MNHEY, CDR2 SMNVEV, per germline (reference sequence). V lost 4 bases to trimming and J lost 4 bases, with 13 bases between them. CDR3: CASSWGPTAYGYTF. Written as DNA, the CDR3 is TGTGCCAGCAGTTGGGGACCGACAGCCTATGGCTACACCTTC.

In this sample, this clonotype turned up a few times. The J gene is TRBJ2-3, the V gene TRBV12-3 or TRBV12-4, with D possibly TRBD1 on 6 matching bases. CDR3 size: 14 residues. V gave up 5 bases and J gave up 7 bases, with 16 bases separating them. CDR3 sequence (DNA): TGTGCCAGCAGTCTAGACTTGGACAGCCATACGCAGTATTTT. It translates to CASSLDLDSHTQYF.

The chain is built from TRBV10-3 and TRBJ2-5, with 10 bases that match TRBD2. The junction had 6 bases not matched to a gene; V was cut back by 2 bases and J by 3 bases. CDR3 length: 16 amino acids. CDR1 ENHRY and CDR2 SYGVKD come from the germline V gene. CDR3 sequence: CAISETPGLAKETQYF. The CDR3 bases are TGTGCCATCAGTGAGACACCGGGACTAGCGAAAGAGACCCAGTACTTC.

The sample holds a few counts of this clonotype. V gene TRBV12-3 or TRBV12-4 combines with J gene TRBJ1-1; 7 bases match TRBD1. The CDR3 has 14 residues. Trimming took 5 bases from V and 4 from J; bases not matched to a gene: 7. The CDR3 is CASSPRTGVTEAFF. The CDR3 DNA follows: TGTGCCAGCAGTCCCCGAACAGGGGTCACTGAAGCTTTCTTT.

Only a few counts were recorded for this clonotype. The chain is built from TRBV10-3 and TRBJ2-7; tentative D call: TRBD1 (5 bases). The CDR3 covers 11 residues. Germline V gene lookup returns CDR1 ENHRY and CDR2 SYGVKD. V gave up 11 bases and J gave up 5 bases, with 13 bases separating them. The CDR3 spells CAAPTVHEQYF. The CDR3 region has the DNA TGTGCCGCCCCGACAGTCCACGAGCAGTACTTC.

This clonotype was detected only a few times. This chain links TRBV27 with TRBJ2-3, with 10 bases identical to TRBD2. J was trimmed by 0 bases and V by 6 bases; bases with no gene match: 9. Per germline, CDR1 MNHEY and CDR2 SMNVEV (reference sequence). The CDR3 consists of 17 residues. The CDR3, as DNA: TGTGCCAGCAGGCTGGCTAGCGGGGGCTATAGCACAGATACGCAGTATTTT. Residues: CASRLASGGYSTDTQYF.

The rearrangement links TRBV12-3 or TRBV12-4 to TRBJ1-6; no definite D call. V shed 6 bases and J shed 6 bases, with 9 bases lying between them. This CDR3 contains 13 residues. CDR3 residues: CASSPTGNSPLHF. As DNA, the CDR3 is TGTGCCAGCAGCCCCACGGGTAATTCACCCCTCCACTTT.

The sample holds a few counts of this clonotype. The V call is TRBV9, the J call TRBJ2-1, with TRBD1 matching 9 bases. This CDR3 contains 18 residues. Germline CDR1 reads SGDLS; CDR2 reads YYNGEE. The trim removed 7 bases at V and 0 bases at J, leaving 14 bases unmatched. The CDR3 DNA follows: TGTGCCAGCTCCTACGGGACAGGGCCGAAGAGCTCCTACAATGAGCAGTTCTTC. Translating gives CASSYGTGPKSSYNEQFF.

V gene TRBV7-2 combines with J gene TRBJ1-2; 7 bases map to TRBD1. Germline CDR1 and CDR2: SGHTA and FQGNSA. The ends lost 5 bases at V and 6 bases at J; junction bases unmatched: 12. This CDR3 spans 15 amino acids. In DNA, the CDR3 is TGTGCCAGCAGCCCATTTTTGGACAGGCCTAATGGCTACACCTTC. Residues: CASSPFLDRPNGYTF.